These T cell receptor beta chains were read from a single sample in a study of T cells after yellow fever vaccination. TCRdb called the 5' RACE reads again in MiXCR, with one record for every CDR3 protein. The sample yields over 250,000 distinct CDR3 sequences, roughly 4% seen once. This sample comprised PBMCs, obtained 5 days after the yellow fever booster vaccination. These receptors all stem from a man between 18 and 29 years old who received the YFV17D yellow fever vaccine. CDR3s include the opening cysteine and the closing phenylalanine or tryptophan.

V gene: TRBV20-1
J gene: TRBJ2-5
CDR3 length: 16
CDR3 protein: CSARMWGLAGQETQYF

V gene: TRBV4-3
J gene: TRBJ2-2
CDR3 length: 15
CDR3 protein: CASSQVGGPAGELFF

V gene: TRBV29-1
J gene: TRBJ2-5
CDR3 length: 9
CDR3 protein: CSDGVHGYF

V gene: TRBV19
J gene: TRBJ1-5
CDR3 length: 13
CDR3 protein: CASGPTVDQPQHF

V gene: TRBV5-5
J gene: TRBJ2-3
CDR3 length: 15
CDR3 protein: CASSLVGQGFHTQYF

V gene: TRBV5-1
J gene: TRBJ1-6
CDR3 length: 15
CDR3 protein: CASSLEGGVNSPLHF

V gene: TRBV3-1
J gene: TRBJ1-1
CDR3 length: 16
CDR3 protein: CASSQWGQTTNTWAFF

V gene: TRBV7-9
J gene: TRBJ2-7
CDR3 length: 15
CDR3 protein: CASSFPGQGRYEQYF

V gene: TRBV6-2/TRBV6-3
J gene: TRBJ2-7
CDR3 length: 15
CDR3 protein: CASSSPGQGFYEQYF

V gene: TRBV5-1
J gene: TRBJ2-1
CDR3 length: 18
CDR3 protein: CASSSGLAGGRTINEQFF

V gene: TRBV20-1
J gene: TRBJ2-5
CDR3 length: 14
CDR3 protein: CSARDPGTSETQYF

V gene: TRBV12-3/TRBV12-4
J gene: TRBJ2-3
CDR3 length: 12
CDR3 protein: CASSFRGDTQYF

V gene: TRBV5-1
J gene: TRBJ1-2
CDR3 length: 16
CDR3 protein: CASAPGQGAGDYGYTF

V gene: TRBV7-2
J gene: TRBJ2-5
CDR3 length: 11
CDR3 protein: CASRLSKTQYF

V gene: TRBV7-8
J gene: TRBJ1-5
CDR3 length: 13
CDR3 protein: CASSTNPIQPQHF

V gene: TRBV7-2
J gene: TRBJ2-5
CDR3 length: 16
CDR3 protein: CASSLARSGDGETQYF

V gene: TRBV18
J gene: TRBJ1-1
CDR3 length: 15
CDR3 protein: CASSPGNPRGTEAFF

V gene: TRBV20-1
J gene: TRBJ2-3
CDR3 length: 16
CDR3 protein: CSASGTELTSTDTQYF

V gene: TRBV18
J gene: TRBJ1-1
CDR3 length: 15
CDR3 protein: CASSPGPGVNTEAFF

V gene: TRBV30
J gene: TRBJ2-4
CDR3 length: 13
CDR3 protein: CAWNQGGLDIQYF

V gene: TRBV27
J gene: TRBJ2-2
CDR3 length: 18
CDR3 protein: CASSLYPSGGRNTGELFF

V gene: TRBV20-1
J gene: TRBJ1-1
CDR3 length: 12
CDR3 protein: CSALVEGTEAFF

V gene: TRBV6-2/TRBV6-3
J gene: TRBJ1-1
CDR3 length: 13
CDR3 protein: CASSQGTVTEAFF

V gene: TRBV18
J gene: TRBJ1-2
CDR3 length: 14
CDR3 protein: CASSPGQGSYGYTF

V gene: TRBV30
J gene: TRBJ2-7
CDR3 length: 12
CDR3 protein: CACGQGTYEQYF

V gene: TRBV6-5
J gene: TRBJ2-1
CDR3 length: 15
CDR3 protein: CASSYALAAYNEQFF

V gene: TRBV5-4
J gene: TRBJ1-2
CDR3 length: 14
CDR3 protein: CASTNRDGVYGYTF

V gene: TRBV7-2
J gene: TRBJ2-7
CDR3 length: 15
CDR3 protein: CASSLERGAYYEQYF

V gene: TRBV7-2
J gene: TRBJ2-5
CDR3 length: 14
CDR3 protein: CASSPDRDQETQYF

V gene: TRBV10-3
J gene: TRBJ1-5
CDR3 length: 13
CDR3 protein: CAIRGGVNQPQHF

V gene: TRBV7-2
J gene: TRBJ1-5
CDR3 length: 12
CDR3 protein: CASGWGNQPQHF

V gene: TRBV7-3
J gene: TRBJ2-1
CDR3 length: 15
CDR3 protein: CASSLGGTGGHEQFF

V gene: TRBV27
J gene: TRBJ2-5
CDR3 length: 15
CDR3 protein: CASSSGQGSAETQYF

V gene: TRBV5-1
J gene: TRBJ1-2
CDR3 length: 13
CDR3 protein: CASSWDRGNGYTF

V gene: TRBV10-3
J gene: TRBJ2-1
CDR3 length: 12
CDR3 protein: CAIRDRANEQFF

V gene: TRBV7-8
J gene: TRBJ1-6
CDR3 length: 15
CDR3 protein: CASSLVGIRRSPLHF

V gene: TRBV4-2
J gene: TRBJ2-2
CDR3 length: 16
CDR3 protein: CASSQAIGRSTGELFF

V gene: TRBV9
J gene: TRBJ1-1
CDR3 length: 15
CDR3 protein: CASSVTGLGNTEAFF

V gene: TRBV20-1
J gene: TRBJ2-7
CDR3 length: 15
CDR3 protein: CSALSWGGGPREQYF

V gene: TRBV5-1
J gene: TRBJ2-5
CDR3 length: 15
CDR3 protein: CASSLYDRAPETQYF

V gene: TRBV6-2/TRBV6-3
J gene: TRBJ1-1
CDR3 length: 14
CDR3 protein: CASRPGQGNTEAFF

V gene: TRBV7-9
J gene: TRBJ2-2
CDR3 length: 14
CDR3 protein: CASSLGQGRRELFF

V gene: TRBV7-8
J gene: TRBJ2-6
CDR3 length: 16
CDR3 protein: CASSLVPVAGANVLTF

V gene: TRBV19
J gene: TRBJ2-5
CDR3 length: 14
CDR3 protein: CASSARGAEETQYF

V gene: TRBV9
J gene: TRBJ2-3
CDR3 length: 17
CDR3 protein: CASSAPRGGLGLDTQYF

V gene: TRBV7-2
J gene: TRBJ2-4
CDR3 length: 14
CDR3 protein: CASSPSSGDGIQYF

V gene: TRBV4-1
J gene: TRBJ1-3
CDR3 length: 15
CDR3 protein: CASSSSWAGGNTIYF

V gene: TRBV7-9
J gene: TRBJ2-2
CDR3 length: 14
CDR3 protein: CASSATGDAGELFF

V gene: TRBV7-2
J gene: TRBJ2-1
CDR3 length: 11
CDR3 protein: CASSLGAGVFF

V gene: TRBV7-2
J gene: TRBJ2-2
CDR3 length: 15
CDR3 protein: CASSYSGTNTGELFF

V gene: TRBV19
J gene: TRBJ2-5
CDR3 length: 14
CDR3 protein: CASSRTNSGETQYF

V gene: TRBV7-2
J gene: TRBJ2-1
CDR3 length: 14
CDR3 protein: CASSSNRGENEQFF

V gene: TRBV12-3/TRBV12-4
J gene: TRBJ2-5
CDR3 length: 16
CDR3 protein: CASSFSPAGGQETQYF

V gene: TRBV4-1
J gene: TRBJ2-1
CDR3 length: 16
CDR3 protein: CASSPQAGGPWNEQFF

V gene: TRBV7-3
J gene: TRBJ2-1
CDR3 length: 15
CDR3 protein: CASSFDREPYNEQFF